This is a list of T cell receptor beta chains from one sample in a study of OX40 agonist ivuxolimab in advanced cancers. Repertoires were generated with immunoSEQ multiplex PCR, while TCRdb's copy carries only in-frame clones and drops some. This table holds 45,000 to 60,000 clones, approximately 90% found once. Sample: CD4+ or CD8+ T cells sorted from blood, taken in a trial of the OX40 agonist ivuxolimab. Receptor source: an adult with an advanced solid tumor such as melanoma, head and neck, liver or kidney cancer. Both conserved end residues are part of each CDR3. A D gene is named only where the DNA matches it firmly. For some rows the clone size is stated as once, few or many, or as a class when expanded; others skip it.

clone_size	j_call	d_call	v_call	cdr3_nt	cdr3_aa
.	TRBJ1-2	TRBD1	TRBV12-5	TGTGCTAGTGGTTTCCCGGGACAGGGGATCTATGGCTACACCTTC	CASGFPGQGIYGYTF
.	TRBJ2-2	.	TRBV13	TGTGCCAGCAGCTTAGTCAGGGAAGGCACCGGGGAGCTGTTTTTT	CASSLVREGTGELFF
.	TRBJ2-3	TRBD2	TRBV9	TGTGCCAGCAGCCCCGGGACTACCACAGATACGCAGTATTTT	CASSPGTTTDTQYF
.	TRBJ1-5	TRBD1	TRBV4-1	TGCGCCAGCAGCCTGATGATCGGCAGGGGGCTGCAGCCCCAGCATTTT	CASSLMIGRGLQPQHF
once	TRBJ2-3	TRBD2	TRBV10-3	TGTGCCATCAGTGAATCGGCCGGGACTATCACAGATACGCAGTATTTT	CAISESAGTITDTQYF
.	TRBJ2-7	.	TRBV29-1	TGCAGCGTTGAGGACAGAACATACGAGCAGTACTTC	CSVEDRTYEQYF
once	TRBJ1-2	.	TRBV6-5	TGTGCCACGGGAACAGGGACCCTCGTCTCTGGCTACACCTTC	CATGTGTLVSGYTF
.	TRBJ2-7	.	TRBV5-4	TGTGCCAGCAGCCCCGACAGGAGCTCCTACGAGCAGTACTTC	CASSPDRSSYEQYF
.	TRBJ2-1	.	TRBV27	TGTGCCAGCAGTTTACCTGGTTACAATGAGCAGTTCTTC	CASSLPGYNEQFF
.	TRBJ2-1	.	TRBV15	TGTGCCACCAGCACCGGGATTTACGCAGGTGAGCAGTTCTTC	CATSTGIYAGEQFF
few	TRBJ1-2	.	TRBV7-9	TGTGCCAGCAGCCGAGGGATCCCGTACTATGGCTACACCTTC	CASSRGIPYYGYTF
once	TRBJ2-6	.	TRBV5-4	TGTGCCAGCAGCTCCGCGACGGACCCCTCTGGGGCCAACGTCCTGACTTTC	CASSSATDPSGANVLTF
.	TRBJ2-1	.	TRBV5-1	TGCGCCAGCAGCTTCTCACTCCTAGGCAATGAGCAGTTCTTC	CASSFSLLGNEQFF
.	TRBJ1-4	.	TRBV4-3	TGCGCCAGCAGCCAAGCCATGGACAGCTACCTTGCAACTAATGAAAAACTGTTTTTT	CASSQAMDSYLATNEKLFF
.	TRBJ2-7	.	TRBV25-1	TGTGCCAGCAGTATAAGAAACTCCTACGAGCAGTACTTC	CASSIRNSYEQYF
.	TRBJ1-1	.	TRBV10-3	TGTGCCATCAGTGCCCGCAGGGATTGCGGTGAAGCTTTCTTT	CAISARRDCGEAFF
.	TRBJ2-7	.	TRBV6-1	TGTGCCAGCAGTGCGGGGGTTTTCTTTTTCCCATACGAGCAGTACTTC	CASSAGVFFFPYEQYF
.	TRBJ1-3	.	TRBV4-2	TGTGCCAGCAGCCAAGAGATCCTGGGTAGTGGAAACACCATATATTTT	CASSQEILGSGNTIYF
few	TRBJ1-1	.	TRBV30	TGTGCCTGGAGTGTCGGGCCTGAAGCTTTCTTT	CAWSVGPEAFF
few	TRBJ1-2	.	TRBV7-9	TGTGCCAGCAGCTCGCCGGTCGAAGCTAACTATGGCTACACCTTC	CASSSPVEANYGYTF
.	TRBJ1-1	.	TRBV5-5	TGTGCCAGCAGCCCCTCGGACGGGAACACTGAAGCTTTCTTT	CASSPSDGNTEAFF
once	TRBJ2-5	TRBD2	TRBV5-1	TGCGCCAGCAGCCTCGGCGGGACTAGCGGGGGGGAAGAGACCCAGTACTTC	CASSLGGTSGGEETQYF
.	TRBJ2-7	.	TRBV28	TGTGCCAGCACTGAACAGTGGGGCTACGAGCAGTACTTC	CASTEQWGYEQYF
.	TRBJ2-1	.	TRBV11-2	TGTGCCAGCAGCTTAGACCCTGGGGATGAGCAGTTCTTC	CASSLDPGDEQFF
.	TRBJ2-7	TRBD1	TRBV15	TGTGCCACCAGCATTGGACAGGGCAGCTACGAGCAGTACTTC	CATSIGQGSYEQYF
.	TRBJ2-5	TRBD1	TRBV4-3	TGCGCCAGCAGCAGGGACAGGGGAGAGACCCAGTACTTC	CASSRDRGETQYF
.	TRBJ2-4	TRBD2	TRBV11-2	TGTGCCAGCAGTCCCACCCCGCAGACTAGCGGGAGGATAGAAAACATTCAGTACTTC	CASSPTPQTSGRIENIQYF